The 8 T cell receptor beta chains presented below share a single source sample, sequenced in a study of OX40 agonist ivuxolimab in advanced cancers. Measured with immunoSEQ multiplex PCR; TCRdb has only the in-frame clones, and not every one. The table records about 64,000 clones, roughly 89% of them present only once. The input for sequencing was CD4+ or CD8+ T cells sorted from blood, taken in a trial of the OX40 agonist ivuxolimab. The receptors were gathered from an adult with an advanced solid tumor such as melanoma, head and neck, liver or kidney cancer.

The J gene is TRBJ2-5, the V gene TRBV5-1, with D maybe TRBD1 (7 bases). V was shortened by 5 bases and J by 2 bases, with 16 bases between the two germline ends. Per the germline V gene, CDR1 is SGHRS and CDR2 is YFSETQ. This CDR3 contains 15 residues. Here the CDR3 DNA reads TGCGCCAGCAGACGGGGGCAGGGGGGACAAGAGACCCAGTACTTC. Its protein product is CASRRGQGGQETQYF.

The genes are TRBV19 and TRBJ1-2, with 7 bases lining up with TRBD1. The CDR3 totals 15 residues. V shed 6 bases and J 3 bases; nucleotides not matched to a gene: 10. The germline CDR1 and CDR2 sequences are LNHDA and SQIVND (reference sequence). CDR3 protein: CASRQLPTGDYGYTF. The CDR3 nucleotides are TGTGCCAGTAGACAACTCCCCACAGGGGACTATGGCTACACCTTC.

The CDR3 DNA sequence: TGTGCCAGTAGCCCCGCTCCCACAGGGGCAAATCAGCCCCAGCATTTT. Translation gives CASSPAPTGANQPQHF. V usage is TRBV19 and J usage is TRBJ1-5; 7 bases align to TRBD1. Germline trimming cut 6 bases from V and 4 bases from J; bases unmatched to any gene: 12. CDR3 length: 16 residues. CDR1 and CDR2 (germline): LNHDA, SQIVND (reference sequence).

This clone was seen a handful of times. V gene TRBV7-9 combines with J gene TRBJ2-3; D unresolved. This CDR3 spans 15 amino acids. The germline V gene has CDR1 SEHNR and CDR2 FQNEAQ (reference sequence). The ends were cut back, 5 bases at V and 0 bases at J, with 12 bases in the middle. This CDR3 is CASSRPAVSTDTQYF. CDR3 in DNA: TGTGCCAGCAGCCGTCCAGCAGTTAGCACAGATACGCAGTATTTT.

The chain links TRBV20-1 to TRBJ2-7; TRBD2 is a possible D gene (5 bases). The germline V gene encodes CDR1 DFQATT and CDR2 SNEGSKA (reference sequence). CDR3 size: 11 residues. CDR3 amino acids: CRCGRGYEQYF. DNA for the CDR3: TGCAGATGTGGGAGAGGGTACGAGCAGTACTTC.

The J gene is TRBJ2-5, the V gene TRBV5-1, with unresolved D. The CDR3 has 13 residues. CDR1 is SGHRS, CDR2 YFSETQ, per germline. V gave up 2 bases and J gave up 5 bases, with 10 bases separating them. Here the CDR3 DNA reads TGCGCCAGCAGCTTCTCGGATCCGGAGACCCAGTACTTC. Translating gives CASSFSDPETQYF.

The rearrangement joins TRBV5-1 to TRBJ1-1; perhaps TRBD1 as D (6 bases). Between the trimmed V and J ends, which lost 4 bases and 1 base, there was a span of 11 bases. The CDR3 extends over 14 amino acids. The germline gives CDR1 SGHRS, CDR2 YFSETQ. The CDR3: CASSRDTTNTEAFF. CDR3 nucleotide sequence: TGCGCCAGCAGCCGGGACACGACGAACACTGAAGCTTTCTTT. The full variable domain, completed using reference TRBV5-1 and TRBJ1-1, is KAGVTQTPRYLIKTRGQQVTLSCSPISGHRSVSWYQQTPGQGLQFLFEYFSETQRNKGNFPGRFSGRQFSNSRSEMNVSTLELGDSALYLCASSRDTTNTEAFFGQGTRLTVV.

This clone was seen a few times. The rearrangement links TRBV4-2 to TRBJ1-2, with 7 bases matching TRBD1. Germline V CDR1 and CDR2: LGHNA, YNFKEQ. The CDR3 contains 14 residues. Unmatched junction bases numbered 6, after V lost 4 bases and J lost 4 bases. CDR3 sequence: CASSLTGEGYGYTF. In DNA, the CDR3 is TGTGCCAGCAGCCTAACAGGGGAGGGCTATGGCTACACCTTC.